Presented here are 4 T cell receptor beta chains from one specimen sequenced in a study of T cells in women clearing cervical HPV infection. Generated by immunoSEQ multiplex PCR, the TCRdb table keeps only in-frame clones and is missing some. The sample table includes roughly 34,000 clones. What was sequenced was blood buffy coat. Source of these receptors: a woman aged 18 to 75 with a cervical HPV16 infection that either progressed to CIN3+ or cleared (not recorded which).

Concerning this clone itself: The read ends 3 residues shy of where the CDR3 ends; the end is completed using the germline J gene. The chain combines TRBV30 with TRBJ1-1; no definite D call. V was cut by 2 bases and J by 2 bases, with 9 bases left in between. This CDR3 region has 13 residues. Germline V lookup: CDR1 GTSNPN, CDR2 SVGIG (reference sequence). The CDR3 sequence: CAWSRGGNTEAFF. The CDR3 bases that were read are TGTGCCTGGAGTCGTGGCGGAAACACTGAA. Full variable domain (remainder filled in from reference TRBV30 and TRBJ1-1): SQTIHQWPATLVQPVGSPLSLECTVEGTSNPNLYWYRQAAGRGLQLLFYSVGIGQISSEVPQNLSASRPQDRQFILSSKKLLLSDSGFYLCAWSRGGNTEAFFGQGTRLTVV.

On this clone itself: The read ends 3 residues before the CDR3 terminus; that terminus is restored from the germline J gene. The chain combines TRBV6-2 or TRBV6-3 with TRBJ2-7; D might be TRBD2 (6 bases). Germline-derived CDR1 and CDR2 are MNHEY and SVGEGT. V gave up 8 bases and J gave up 1 base, with 15 bases separating them. The CDR3 extends over 14 amino acids. The CDR3 sequence: CASESQRVSYEQYF. The sequenced CDR3 bases are TGTGCCAGCGAAAGTCAGCGGGTGTCCTACGAG.

About this clone itself: The CDR3 is cut off 3 residues early in the read; its end comes from the germline J gene. The chain is built from TRBV4-1 and TRBJ2-7; no clear D. The CDR3 has 14 amino acids. CDR1 MGHRA and CDR2 YSYEKL come from the germline V gene. The germline V and J ends were trimmed by 0 bases and 2 bases, with 8 bases remaining between them. The CDR3 DNA, read in part, is TGCGCCAGCAGCCAAGATCTTTTAACCTACGAG. It encodes CASSQDLLTYE. The whole CDR3 sequence is CASSQDLLTYEQYF.

Of note for this clone: The read is 3 residues too short to cover the CDR3 end, so that end is filled in from the germline J gene. This chain connects TRBV5-1 to TRBJ1-2; D is perhaps TRBD1 (6 bases). Germline V lookup: CDR1 SGHRS, CDR2 YFSETQ. This CDR3 region has 14 residues. This CDR3 reads CASSSAGGYNDYTF. The CDR3 bases that were read are TGCGCCAGCAGTTCAGCGGGGGGCTACAATGAC.